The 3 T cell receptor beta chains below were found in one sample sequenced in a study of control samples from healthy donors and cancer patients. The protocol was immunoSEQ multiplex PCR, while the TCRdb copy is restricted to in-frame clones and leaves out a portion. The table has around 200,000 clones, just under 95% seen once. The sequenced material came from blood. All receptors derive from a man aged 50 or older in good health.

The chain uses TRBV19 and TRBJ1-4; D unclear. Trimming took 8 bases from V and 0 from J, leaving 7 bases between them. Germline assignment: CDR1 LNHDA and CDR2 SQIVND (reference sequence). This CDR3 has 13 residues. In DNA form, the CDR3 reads TGTGCCAGTTGTCTTGCAACTAATGAAAAACTGTTTTTT. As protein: CASCLATNEKLFF.

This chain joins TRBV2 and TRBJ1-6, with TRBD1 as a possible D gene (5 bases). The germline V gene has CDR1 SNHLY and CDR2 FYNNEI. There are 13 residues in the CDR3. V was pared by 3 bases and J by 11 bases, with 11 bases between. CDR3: CASSDEGRTPLHF. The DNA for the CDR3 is TGTGCCAGCAGTGACGAGGGGCGGACACCCCTCCACTTT. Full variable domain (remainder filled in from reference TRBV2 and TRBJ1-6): EPEVTQTPSHQVTQMGQEVILRCVPISNHLYFYWYRQILGQKVEFLVSFYNNEISEKSEIFDDQFSVERPDGSNFTLKIRSTKLEDSAMYFCASSDEGRTPLHFGNGTRLTVT.

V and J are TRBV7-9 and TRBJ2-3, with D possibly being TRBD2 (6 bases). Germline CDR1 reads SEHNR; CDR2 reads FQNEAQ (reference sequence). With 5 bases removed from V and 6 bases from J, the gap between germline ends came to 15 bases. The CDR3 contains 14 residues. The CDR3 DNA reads TGTGCCAGCAGCCCCCCGGGAGTCCCCGATACGCAGTATTTT. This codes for CASSPPGVPDTQYF.